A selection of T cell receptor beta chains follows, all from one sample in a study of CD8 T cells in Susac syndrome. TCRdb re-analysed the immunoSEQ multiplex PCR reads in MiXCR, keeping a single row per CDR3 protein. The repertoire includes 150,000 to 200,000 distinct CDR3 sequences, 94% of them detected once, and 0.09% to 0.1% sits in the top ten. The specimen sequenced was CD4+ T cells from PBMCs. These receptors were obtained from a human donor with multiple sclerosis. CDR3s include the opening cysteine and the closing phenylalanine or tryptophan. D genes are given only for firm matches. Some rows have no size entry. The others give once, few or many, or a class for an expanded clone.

CASGVASNYGYTF	TGTGCCAGCGGCGTAGCCTCTAACTATGGCTACACCTTC	TRBV5-6	TRBJ1-2	13	NA	NA
CASSLEGQPQHF	TGTGCCAGCAGTTTAGAGGGTCAGCCCCAGCATTTT	TRBV12-3/TRBV12-4	TRBJ1-5	12	few	NA
CASSPVPRAGTEAFF	TGTGCCAGCAGCCCCGTCCCAAGGGCGGGCACTGAAGCTTTCTTT	TRBV3-1	TRBJ1-1	15	NA	NA
CATSGGWELFF	TGTGCCACCAGTGGCGGTTGGGAGCTGTTTTTT	TRBV24-1	TRBJ2-2	11	NA	NA
CASSFRGGNTGELFF	TGTGCCAGCAGTTTTCGGGGCGGGAACACCGGGGAGCTGTTTTTT	TRBV12-3/TRBV12-4	TRBJ2-2	15	NA	NA
CAWSSNYEQYF	TGTGCCTGGAGTAGTAATTACGAGCAGTACTTC	TRBV30	TRBJ2-7	11	NA	NA
CASSERYTGELFF	TGTGCCAGCAGTGAACGGTACACCGGGGAGCTGTTTTTT	TRBV2	TRBJ2-2	13	NA	NA
CSVTSRSGTDTQYF	TGCAGCGTTACTTCTCGATCGGGCACAGATACGCAGTATTTT	TRBV29-1	TRBJ2-3	14	NA	NA
CASDLDPNQPQHF	TGTGCTAGTGACCTGGACCCAAATCAGCCCCAGCATTTT	TRBV12-5	TRBJ1-5	13	NA	NA
CTFSPDEQFF	TGCACCTTCAGCCCTGATGAGCAGTTCTTC	TRBV29-1	TRBJ2-1	10	once	NA
CASSDDRDYQPQHF	TGTGCCAGTAGTGATGACAGGGACTACCAGCCCCAGCATTTT	TRBV19	TRBJ1-5	14	NA	TRBD1
CAWSVAYNQPQHF	TGTGCCTGGAGTGTGGCGTACAATCAGCCCCAGCATTTT	TRBV30	TRBJ1-5	13	NA	NA
CAISESTSGSYEQYF	TGTGCCATCAGTGAGTCAACTAGCGGGAGCTACGAGCAGTACTTC	TRBV10-3	TRBJ2-7	15	NA	TRBD2
CAWGLAGGSDTQYF	TGTGCCTGGGGACTAGCGGGAGGATCAGATACGCAGTATTTT	TRBV30	TRBJ2-3	14	NA	TRBD2